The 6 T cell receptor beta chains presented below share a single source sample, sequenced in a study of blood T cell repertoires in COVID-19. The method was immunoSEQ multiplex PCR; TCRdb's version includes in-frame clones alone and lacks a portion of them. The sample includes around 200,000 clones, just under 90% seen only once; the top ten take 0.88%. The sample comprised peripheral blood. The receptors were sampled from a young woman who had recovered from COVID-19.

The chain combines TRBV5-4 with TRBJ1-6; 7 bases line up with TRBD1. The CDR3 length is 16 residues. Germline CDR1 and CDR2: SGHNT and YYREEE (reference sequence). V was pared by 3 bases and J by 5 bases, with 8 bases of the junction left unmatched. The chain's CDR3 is CASSWMGTVNNSPLHF. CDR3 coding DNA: TGTGCCAGCAGCTGGATGGGGACAGTTAATAATTCACCCCTCCACTTT.

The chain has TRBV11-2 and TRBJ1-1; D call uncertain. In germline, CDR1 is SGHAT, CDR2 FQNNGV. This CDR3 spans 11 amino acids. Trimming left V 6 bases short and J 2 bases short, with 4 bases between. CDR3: CASRRNTEAFF. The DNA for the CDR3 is TGTGCCAGCAGGCGTAACACTGAAGCTTTCTTT.

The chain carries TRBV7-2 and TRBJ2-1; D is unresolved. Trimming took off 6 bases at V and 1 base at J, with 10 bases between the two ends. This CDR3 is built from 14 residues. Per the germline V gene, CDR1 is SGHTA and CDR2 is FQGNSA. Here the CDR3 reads CASRPSVSYNEQFF. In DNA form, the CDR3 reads TGTGCCAGCAGACCTAGTGTGTCCTACAATGAGCAGTTCTTC.

The CDR3 is CASATSYNSPLHF. Here the CDR3 DNA reads TGTGCCAGCGCCACGAGCTATAATTCACCCCTCCACTTT. The V gene is TRBV27, the J gene TRBJ1-6; the D is unclear. V was shortened by 8 bases and J by 3 bases, with 8 bases between the two germline ends. This CDR3 has 13 residues. Germline CDR1 is MNHEY and CDR2 is SMNVEV (reference sequence).

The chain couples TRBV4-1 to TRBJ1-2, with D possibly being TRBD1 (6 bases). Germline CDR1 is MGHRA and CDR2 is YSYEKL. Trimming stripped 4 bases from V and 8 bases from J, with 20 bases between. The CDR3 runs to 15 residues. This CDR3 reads CASSPSPEQGIGYTF. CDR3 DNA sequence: TGCGCCAGCAGCCCGTCCCCAGAACAGGGCATCGGCTACACCTTC.

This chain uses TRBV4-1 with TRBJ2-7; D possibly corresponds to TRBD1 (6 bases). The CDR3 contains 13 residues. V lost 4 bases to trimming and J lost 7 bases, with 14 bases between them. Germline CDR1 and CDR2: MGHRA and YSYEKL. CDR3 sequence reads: CASSPTRGGEQYF. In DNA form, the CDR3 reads TGCGCCAGCAGCCCGACCAGAGGGGGAGAGCAGTACTTC.